This T cell receptor (beta chain) was identified in a study of blood T cell repertoires in COVID-19. Turning to the study itself: The United States, Italy and Spain supplied acute and convalescent COVID-19 samples. The cDNA or gDNA used as material had been derived from T cells, B-cell-depleted T cells, or PBMCs.

Enrolment of Seattle patients took place during active infection, and they were followed longitudinally. Original handling: Nucleated cell counts were estimated from reference gene primer amplification. The repertoire was sequenced with immunoSEQ multiplex PCR; TCRdb's copy has only in-frame clones and lacks some. D and trimming come from the DNA, and the V and J calls and clone size come from that table. The sample includes some 520,000 clones, roughly 89% seen only once; the top ten take roughly 0.92%. The receptor's source is a man between 18 and 29 years old with COVID-19, enrolled during active disease. The sample comprised peripheral blood.

The CDR3 sequence: CASSIPSEGASLNTIYF. DNA for the CDR3: TGTGCCAGTAGTATTCCTAGCGAGGGGGCCTCACTCAACACCATATATTTT. The chain uses TRBV19 and TRBJ1-3; 7 nucleotides agree with TRBD1. The CDR3 has 17 residues. V gave up 3 bases and J gave up 7 bases; unmatched junction bases: 15. CDR1 LNHDA and CDR2 SQIVND come from the germline V gene (reference sequence).